The rows below give T cell receptor beta chains drawn from one sample of a study of OX40 agonist ivuxolimab in advanced cancers. Here immunoSEQ multiplex PCR was the method, and the copy in TCRdb shows in-frame clones only, minus some. Among 90,000 to 100,000 clones listed, approximately 90% were seen once. Sequences were derived from CD4+ or CD8+ T cells sorted from blood, sampled in a trial of the OX40 agonist ivuxolimab. These receptors came from an adult with an advanced solid tumor such as melanoma, head and neck, liver or kidney cancer. Both conserved end residues are part of each CDR3. D genes are given only for firm matches. Clone size is given for some rows only: seen once, a few or many times, or a class if the clone is expanded.

CDR3	DNA	D	J	V	size
CASSSQRGDEQYF	TGTGCCAGCAGCTCTCAGAGAGGTGACGAGCAGTACTTC	.	TRBJ2-7	TRBV11-3	.
CASSLGTENTIYF	TGTGCCAGCAGCTTAGGGACAGAAAACACCATATATTTT	.	TRBJ1-3	TRBV7-6	few
CASSATGRETQYF	TGTGCCAGCAGTGCTACAGGGAGAGAGACCCAGTACTTC	.	TRBJ2-5	TRBV28	.
CASSELMLRGVVSPLHF	TGTGCCAGCAGCGAGCTTATGCTGAGGGGGGTAGTTTCACCCCTCCACTTT	.	TRBJ1-6	TRBV27	.
CATSREGFIYGYTF	TGTGCCACCAGCAGAGAAGGGTTTATCTATGGCTACACCTTC	.	TRBJ1-2	TRBV15	.
CASSSLSWGEYGYTF	TGCGCCAGCAGCTCGCTGAGCTGGGGGGAGTATGGCTACACCTTC	.	TRBJ1-2	TRBV5-1	.
CASSPGLVGGREGETQYF	TGTGCCAGCAGCCCGGGACTAGTGGGGGGGCGAGAGGGAGAGACCCAGTACTTC	TRBD2	TRBJ2-5	TRBV9	.
CASGVTTNYGYTF	TGTGCCAGCGGGGTGACTACCAACTATGGCTACACCTTC	.	TRBJ1-2	TRBV11-2	.
CASRSTGTSTDTQYF	TGTGCCAGCAGGAGTACAGGAACTAGCACAGATACGCAGTATTTT	.	TRBJ2-3	TRBV6-5	.
CASSLPAGTQYF	TGTGCCAGCAGCTTGCCGGCAGGTACGCAGTATTTT	.	TRBJ2-3	TRBV5-4	.
CASSRRGGKNTYEQYF	TGTGCCAGCAGCCGACGGGGGGGAAAAAACACCTACGAGCAGTACTTC	TRBD2	TRBJ2-7	TRBV13	.
CAISEGTAVAYGYTF	TGTGCCATCAGTGAGGGGACAGCTGTAGCCTATGGCTACACCTTC	TRBD1	TRBJ1-2	TRBV10-3	.
CAISEGQLSGQYF	TGTGCCATCAGTGAAGGGCAGTTAAGTGGGCAGTACTTC	.	TRBJ2-7	TRBV10-3	.
CASSFRQGASGELFF	TGCGCCAGCAGCTTCCGACAGGGGGCCTCCGGGGAGCTGTTTTTT	TRBD1	TRBJ2-2	TRBV5-1	.
CASSRGQGFGNTIYF	TGCGCCAGCAGCAGAGGACAGGGGTTCGGAAACACCATATATTTT	TRBD1	TRBJ1-3	TRBV5-1	.
CASSEALGGRSPLHF	TGTGCCAGCAGTGAAGCGCTGGGAGGGCGTTCACCCCTCCACTTT	.	TRBJ1-6	TRBV2	.
CASSAQGYEQYF	TGTGCCAGCTCAGCACAGGGCTACGAGCAGTACTTC	.	TRBJ2-7	TRBV18	.
CASSARDGLWNEQYF	TGTGCCAGCAGCGCCCGGGACGGGCTTTGGAACGAGCAGTACTTC	.	TRBJ2-7	TRBV5-4	.
CASSQDREDQPQHF	TGCGCCAGCAGCCAAGACAGGGAAGATCAGCCCCAGCATTTT	.	TRBJ1-5	TRBV4-3	.
CASSWGDLAKNIQYF	TGTGCCAGTAGTTGGGGGGACCTAGCCAAAAACATTCAGTACTTC	.	TRBJ2-4	TRBV19	.
CASSSRLAGGRFTQYF	TGTGCCAGCAGTTCCCGACTAGCGGGGGGGCGGTTTACGCAGTATTTT	TRBD2	TRBJ2-3	TRBV6-5	.
CASSYWQQGREGYTF	TGTGCCAGCAGTTACTGGCAACAGGGAAGAGAGGGCTACACCTTC	.	TRBJ1-2	TRBV6-5	.
CASSQGPNRGTYEQYF	TGCGCCAGCAGCCAAGGTCCCAACCGGGGAACCTACGAGCAGTACTTC	.	TRBJ2-7	TRBV4-1	.
CASSLNANTEAFF	TGTGCCAGCAGCTTGAACGCAAACACTGAAGCTTTCTTT	.	TRBJ1-1	TRBV5-8	.
CACSGTPKLAHF	TGTGCCTGCTCCGGGACGCCCAAATTGGCTCACTTT	.	TRBJ1-6	TRBV6-1	few